Below, 20 T cell receptor beta chains from the same sample are listed, as sequenced in a study of CD8 T cells in ankylosing spondylitis. TCRdb reprocessed the 5' RACE reads with MiXCR, giving one entry per CDR3 protein. Of about 800,000 distinct CDR3 sequences in the sample, around 11% were seen once. Study-wide findings and caveats: One TCR beta motif, made up of several highly homologous variants, appeared characteristic of ankylosing spondylitis blood.

These receptors have no identified antigens. The sequencing input was blood, either unsorted or a sorted T cell fraction (not recorded which). Receptors originate from a male donor with ankylosing spondylitis.

The chain is built from TRBV9 and TRBJ2-1; 9 bases are shared with TRBD1. Germline V gene sequence: CDR1 SGDLS, CDR2 YYNGEE. The CDR3 length is 17 residues. After removal of 0 bases from V and 2 bases from J, the junction contained 6 bases not matched to a gene. The CDR3 sequence: CASSVEGRDRAYNEQFF. The CDR3, as DNA: TGTGCCAGCAGCGTAGAGGGGAGGGACAGGGCCTACAATGAGCAGTTCTTC.

V and J are TRBV2 and TRBJ2-5; TRBD1 or TRBD2 may be the D gene (5 bases each). The CDR3 covers 13 residues. Trimming shortened V by 8 bases and J by 4 bases, and 14 bases separated the two germline ends. CDR1 is SNHLY and CDR2 is FYNNEI in the germline V gene. CDR3 in amino acids: CASGIVRGETQYF. CDR3 nucleotides: TGTGCCAGCGGGATTGTGAGGGGAGAGACCCAGTACTTC.

This clonotype appeared a few times. The chain recombines TRBV7-9 with TRBJ2-7; D not resolved. V was shortened by 0 bases and J by 4 bases, with 4 bases between the two germline ends. There are 12 residues in the CDR3. In germline, CDR1 is SEHNR, CDR2 FQNEAQ (reference sequence). The CDR3 is CASSLALYEQYF. CDR3 in DNA: TGTGCCAGCAGCTTAGCGCTATACGAGCAGTACTTC.

The chain uses TRBV2 and TRBJ2-5; D not certain. Germline-derived CDR1 and CDR2 are SNHLY and FYNNEI. The CDR3 has 11 amino acids. With 1 base removed from V and 7 bases from J, the gap between germline ends came to 4 bases. The DNA of the CDR3 is TGTGCCAGCAGTGAAGAGGTGACCCAGTACTTC. Protein: CASSEEVTQYF.

The table lists this clonotype with a few counts. The chain joins TRBV10-3 to TRBJ2-1; 10 nucleotides match TRBD1. Losses at the gene ends were 11 bases for V and 4 bases for J; bases not matched to a gene: 14. Germline CDR1 and CDR2: ENHRY and SYGVKD. This CDR3 is built from 16 residues. The CDR3 coding sequence is TGTGCCTCGAGACAGGGGGCCCTAGGAGATTACAATGAGCAGTTCTTC. It translates to CASRQGALGDYNEQFF.

V usage is TRBV29-1 and J usage is TRBJ2-5; perhaps TRBD2 as D (7 bases). CDR1 and CDR2 (germline): SQVTM, ANQGSEA. This CDR3 spans 14 amino acids. V was shortened by 6 bases and J by 7 bases, with 21 bases between the two germline ends. Here the CDR3 reads CSVDRGAQGRTQYF. Written as DNA, the CDR3 is TGCAGCGTCGATCGGGGGGCTCAAGGACGGACCCAGTACTTC. Based on the CDR3 plus reference TRBV29-1 and TRBJ2-5, the full variable domain is SAVISQKPSRDICQRGTSLTIQCQVDSQVTMMFWYRQQPGQSLTLIATANQGSEATYESGFVIDKFPISRPNLTFSTLTVSNMSPEDSSIYLCSVDRGAQGRTQYFGPGTRLLVL.

The chain carries TRBV3-1 and TRBJ2-7, with D tentatively TRBD2 (7 bases). Germline V lookup: CDR1 LGHDT, CDR2 YNNKEL (reference sequence). V lost 1 base, J lost 3 bases, and 16 bases lay in between. This CDR3 has 16 amino acids. DNA for the CDR3: TGTGCCAGCAGCCAAGCGGGGGGCCCCCTCTTCTACGAGCAGTACTTC. It translates to CASSQAGGPLFYEQYF.

This clonotype was counted a few times. The chain couples TRBV27 to TRBJ2-1, with D possibly TRBD1 on 5 matching bases. Trimming shortened V by 5 bases and J by 0 bases, and 17 bases separated the two germline ends. This CDR3 region has 17 residues. The germline CDR1 and CDR2 sequences are MNHEY and SMNVEV (reference sequence). In DNA, the CDR3 is TGTGCCAGCAGTCTCGACAGTACCTCTAGCTCCTACAATGAGCAGTTCTTC. It specifies CASSLDSTSSSYNEQFF.

The rearrangement links TRBV27 to TRBJ2-6; 7 nucleotides line up with TRBD1. V shed 10 bases, J shed 0 bases, and the junction held 9 bases outside the gene matches. Germline V gene sequence: CDR1 MNHEY, CDR2 SMNVEV (reference sequence). The CDR3 has 16 amino acids. The CDR3 is CATRRDRASGANVLTF. For the CDR3, the DNA is TGTGCCACCAGAAGGGACAGAGCCTCTGGGGCCAACGTCCTGACTTTC.

The rearrangement joins TRBV20-1 to TRBJ1-3; a weak D match, TRBD1 (5 bases). CDR1 and CDR2 from the germline V gene are DFQATT and SNEGSKA (reference sequence). This CDR3 is built from 15 residues. Trimming took off 3 bases at V and 3 bases at J, with 15 bases between the two ends. The CDR3 protein is CSASLRGPLGNTIYF. The CDR3 bases are TGCAGTGCTAGTCTCCGGGGCCCCCTTGGAAACACCATATATTTT.

This clonotype came up a few times. The chain couples TRBV7-9 to TRBJ2-1; 14 positions agree with TRBD2. Losses at the gene ends were 0 bases for V and 5 bases for J; bases not matched to a gene: 3. This CDR3 is built from 17 residues. In germline, CDR1 is SEHNR, CDR2 FQNEAQ (reference sequence). CDR3 sequence reads: CASSLAGLAGDHNEQFF. CDR3 nucleotide sequence: TGTGCCAGCAGCTTAGCGGGACTAGCGGGAGACCACAATGAGCAGTTCTTC.

This clonotype has more than one count but fewer than ten. This chain joins TRBV5-1 and TRBJ2-3; 11 nucleotides align to TRBD2. Per the germline V gene, CDR1 is SGHRS and CDR2 is YFSETQ. V lost 4 bases and J lost 2; bases outside the gene matches: 9. This CDR3 spans 17 amino acids. CDR3 DNA: TGCGCCAGCAGCCGTCAGACTAGCGGGGACCACACAGATACGCAGTATTTT. It yields the protein CASSRQTSGDHTDTQYF.

The gene calls are TRBV9 and TRBJ2-1; TRBD2 aligns across 14 bases. This CDR3 region has 16 residues. J was trimmed by 7 bases and V by 3 bases; bases with no gene match: 6. Germline loops: CDR1 SGDLS, CDR2 YYNGEE. The CDR3 protein is CASSGTSGGPSNEQFF. DNA for the CDR3: TGTGCCAGCAGCGGGACTAGCGGGGGGCCTTCTAATGAGCAGTTCTTC.

The chain joins TRBV5-1 to TRBJ2-5; no clear D gene. V lost 4 bases to trimming and J lost 0 bases, with 13 bases between them. CDR1 and CDR2 from the germline V gene are SGHRS and YFSETQ. The CDR3 runs 15 residues. DNA of the CDR3: TGCGCCAGCAGCCCGTCCCGACGGAACCAAGAGACCCAGTACTTC. Residues: CASSPSRRNQETQYF.

This chain links TRBV5-6 with TRBJ2-7; D is tentatively TRBD1 or TRBD2 (6 bases each). There are 15 residues in the CDR3. Germline V gene lookup returns CDR1 SGHDT and CDR2 YYEEEE. Trimming took off 4 bases at V and 2 bases at J, with 16 bases between the two ends. For the CDR3, the DNA is TGTGCCAGCAGCGTCGGGGGCCTTCCCCCCTACGAGCAGTACTTC. It specifies CASSVGGLPPYEQYF.

This clonotype was found a few times. V gene TRBV7-2 combines with J gene TRBJ2-3; a possible D gene is TRBD2 (6 bases). In germline, CDR1 is SGHTA, CDR2 FQGNSA. V was pared by 5 bases and J by 2 bases, with 14 bases between. CDR3 size: 15 residues. CDR3 residues: CASSPPGLYTDTQYF. CDR3 nucleotides: TGTGCCAGCAGCCCCCCGGGACTGTACACAGATACGCAGTATTTT.

In DNA, the CDR3 is TGTGCCAGCAGACTAACAGGGGGATACGAGCAGTACTTC. Protein: CASRLTGGYEQYF. The V and J genes are TRBV28 and TRBJ2-7; the match to TRBD1 covers 8 bases. V lost 6 bases and J lost 4; bases outside the gene matches: 5. The CDR3 consists of 13 residues. Germline loops: CDR1 MDHEN, CDR2 SYDVKM.

This clonotype has a count of ten or more. The chain uses TRBV4-1 and TRBJ1-4; 10 nucleotides match TRBD1. The J segment lost 8 bases and the V segment lost 4 bases, leaving 4 bases of the junction unmatched. Germline CDR1 is MGHRA and CDR2 is YSYEKL. The CDR3 spans 14 residues. In DNA, the CDR3 is TGCGCCAGCAGCCCGGGACAGGGGTTGGAAAAACTGTTTTTT. The encoded protein is CASSPGQGLEKLFF.

The CDR3 region has the DNA TGCAGTGCTAGAGTCCCGGACGGGTTCTACGAGCAGTACTTC. It yields the protein CSARVPDGFYEQYF. This chain links TRBV20-1 with TRBJ2-7; D not resolved. V was trimmed by 1 base and J by 3 bases, leaving 13 bases between them. Germline V gives CDR1 DFQATT, CDR2 SNEGSKA (reference sequence). There are 14 residues in the CDR3.

This clonotype showed up just a few times. V usage is TRBV4-1 and J usage is TRBJ1-1, with 9 positions matching TRBD1. Per the germline V gene, CDR1 is MGHRA and CDR2 is YSYEKL. After removal of 4 bases from V and 6 bases from J, the junction contained 6 bases not matched to a gene. The CDR3 runs to 14 residues. CDR3 loop: CASSPDRGVPEAFF. DNA for the CDR3: TGCGCCAGCAGCCCGGACAGGGGAGTCCCTGAAGCTTTCTTT.